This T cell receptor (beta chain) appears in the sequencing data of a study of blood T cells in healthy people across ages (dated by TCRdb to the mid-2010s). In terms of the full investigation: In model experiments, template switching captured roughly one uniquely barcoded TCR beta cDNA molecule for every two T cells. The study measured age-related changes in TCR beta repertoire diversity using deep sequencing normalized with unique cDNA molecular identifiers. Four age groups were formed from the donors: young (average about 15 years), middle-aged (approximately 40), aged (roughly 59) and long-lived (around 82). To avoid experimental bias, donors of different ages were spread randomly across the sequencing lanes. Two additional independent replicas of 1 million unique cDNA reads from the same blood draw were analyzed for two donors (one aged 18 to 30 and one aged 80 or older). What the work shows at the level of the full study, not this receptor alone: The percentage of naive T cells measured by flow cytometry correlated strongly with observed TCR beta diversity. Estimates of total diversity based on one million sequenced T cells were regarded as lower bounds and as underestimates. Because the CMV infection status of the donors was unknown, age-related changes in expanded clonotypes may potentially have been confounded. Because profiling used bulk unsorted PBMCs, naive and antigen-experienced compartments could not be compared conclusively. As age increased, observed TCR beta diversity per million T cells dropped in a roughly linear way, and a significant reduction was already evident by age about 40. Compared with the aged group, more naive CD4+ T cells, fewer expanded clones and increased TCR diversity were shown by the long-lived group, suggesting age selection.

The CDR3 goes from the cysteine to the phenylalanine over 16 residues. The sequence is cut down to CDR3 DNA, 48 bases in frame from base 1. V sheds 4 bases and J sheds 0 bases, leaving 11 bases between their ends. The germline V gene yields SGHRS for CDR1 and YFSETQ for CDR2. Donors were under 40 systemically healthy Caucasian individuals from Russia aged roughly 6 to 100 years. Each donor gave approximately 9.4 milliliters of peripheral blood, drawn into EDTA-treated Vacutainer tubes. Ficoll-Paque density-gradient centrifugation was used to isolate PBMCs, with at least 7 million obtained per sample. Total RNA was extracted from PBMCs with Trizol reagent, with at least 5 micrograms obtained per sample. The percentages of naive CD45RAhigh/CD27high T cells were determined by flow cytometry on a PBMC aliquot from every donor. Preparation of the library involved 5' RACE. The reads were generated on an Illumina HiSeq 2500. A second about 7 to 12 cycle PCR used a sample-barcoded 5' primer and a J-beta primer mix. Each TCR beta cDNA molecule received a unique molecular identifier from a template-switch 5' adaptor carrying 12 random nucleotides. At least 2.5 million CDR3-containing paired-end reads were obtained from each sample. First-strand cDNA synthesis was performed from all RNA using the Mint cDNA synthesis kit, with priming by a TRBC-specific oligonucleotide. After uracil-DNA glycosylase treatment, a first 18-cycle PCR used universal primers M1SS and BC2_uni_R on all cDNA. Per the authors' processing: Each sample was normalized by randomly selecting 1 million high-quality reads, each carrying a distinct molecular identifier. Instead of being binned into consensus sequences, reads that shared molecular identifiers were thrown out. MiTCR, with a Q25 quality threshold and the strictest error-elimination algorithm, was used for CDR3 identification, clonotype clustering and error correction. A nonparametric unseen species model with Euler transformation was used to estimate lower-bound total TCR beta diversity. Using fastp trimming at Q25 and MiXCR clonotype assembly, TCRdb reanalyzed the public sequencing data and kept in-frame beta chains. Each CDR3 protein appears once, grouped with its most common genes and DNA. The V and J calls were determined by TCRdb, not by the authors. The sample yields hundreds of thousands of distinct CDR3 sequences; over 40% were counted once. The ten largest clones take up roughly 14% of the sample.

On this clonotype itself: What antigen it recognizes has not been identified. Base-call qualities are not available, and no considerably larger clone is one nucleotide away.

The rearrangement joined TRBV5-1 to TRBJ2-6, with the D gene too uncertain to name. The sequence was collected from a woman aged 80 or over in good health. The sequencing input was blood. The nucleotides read TGCGCCAGCAGCCCCGGGTCGACCTCTGGGGCCAACGTCCTGACTTTC. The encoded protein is CASSPGSTSGANVLTF.